The 15 T cell receptor beta chains presented below share a single source sample, sequenced in a study of PD-1 and CTLA-4 blockade in melanoma. The data were produced by immunoSEQ multiplex PCR, yet TCRdb's version contains in-frame clones alone and is incomplete. The table lists 25,000 to 35,000 clones, more than 85% of them singletons. Sample: CD8+ T cells from peripheral blood, taken from a patient given anti-PD-1 treatment. All receptors derive from a human donor with melanoma.

This clone was detected only once. The chain links TRBV11-3 to TRBJ1-1; a possible D gene is TRBD1 (5 bases). Germline-derived CDR1 and CDR2 are SGHNT and YENEEA. Trimming took 2 bases from V and 5 from J, leaving 12 bases between them. This CDR3 is 14 amino acids long. CDR3 in amino acids: CASSLHTGDTEAFF. CDR3 nucleotide sequence: TGTGCCAGCAGCTTACATACGGGGGATACTGAAGCTTTCTTT.

The chain combines TRBV2 with TRBJ2-4; D gene uncertain. The V end was cut by 5 bases, the J end by 12 bases, with 17 bases between. In germline, CDR1 is SNHLY, CDR2 FYNNEI. The CDR3 loop spans 13 amino acids. CDR3 residues: CASSSGPTKNQYF. In DNA form, the CDR3 reads TGTGCCAGCAGTTCCGGGCCCACCAAGAATCAGTACTTC.

In nucleotides, the CDR3 is TGTGCCAGCAGTTTATCGGGGTTCGGCAATCAGCCCCAGCATTTT. Translated: CASSLSGFGNQPQHF. The chain uses TRBV28 and TRBJ1-5; D not certain. Germline V gene lookup returns CDR1 MDHEN and CDR2 SYDVKM. V was shortened by 1 base and J by 2 bases, with 9 bases between the two germline ends. The CDR3 extends over 15 amino acids. Full variable domain (outside the CDR3, taken from reference TRBV28 and TRBJ1-5): DVKVTQSSRYLVKRTGEKVFLECVQDMDHENMFWYRQDPGLGLRLIYFSYDVKMKEKGDIPEGYSVSREKKERFSLILESASTNQTSMYLCASSLSGFGNQPQHFGDGTRLSIL.

This rearrangement joins TRBV30 to TRBJ1-3, with D perhaps matching TRBD1 (6 bases). Trimming took off 1 base at V and 4 bases at J, with 11 bases between the two ends. CDR3 length: 14 amino acids. Looked up from germline, CDR1 is GTSNPN and CDR2 is SVGIG (reference sequence). CDR3 loop: CAWSEGQLGNTIYF. The CDR3 nucleotides read TGTGCCTGGAGTGAAGGACAGCTCGGAAACACCATATATTTT.

The rearrangement links TRBV7-9 to TRBJ2-3, with 10 bases matching TRBD1. This CDR3 region has 14 residues. CDR1 is SEHNR and CDR2 is FQNEAQ in the germline V gene (reference sequence). Trimming at V came to 5 bases and at J to 6 bases, leaving 5 bases not matched to a gene. CDR3 nucleotide sequence: TGTGCCAGCAGCCCCGGGACAGGGGACGATACGCAGTATTTT. This gives the protein CASSPGTGDDTQYF.

In its sample, this clone ranks as medium-sized (0.01 to 0.1%). The chain joins TRBV4-2 to TRBJ1-2, with a weak D call TRBD1 (5 bases). The V and J ends lost 4 bases and 3 bases respectively, with 21 bases between them. This CDR3 has 17 amino acids. Germline assignment: CDR1 LGHNA and CDR2 YNFKEQ. The CDR3 here is CASSPETGTVDYYGYTF. The DNA of the CDR3 is TGTGCCAGCAGCCCAGAGACCGGGACGGTGGATTACTATGGCTACACCTTC.

This clone is a singleton in its sample. The genes are TRBV7-8 and TRBJ2-7; D gene ambiguous. The V end lost 5 bases, the J end lost 3 bases, and 5 bases lay between the germline ends. The CDR3 sequence is 11 residues long. Per the germline V gene, CDR1 is SGHVS and CDR2 is FQNEAQ. CDR3 residues: CASSPNYEQYF. CDR3 DNA sequence: TGTGCCAGCAGCCCAAACTACGAGCAGTACTTC.

V usage is TRBV6-5 and J usage is TRBJ2-3; possibly TRBD1 for D (6 bases). CDR1 and CDR2 (germline): MNHEY, SVGAGI. V lost 5 bases and J lost 1, with 7 bases in between. The CDR3 runs to 13 residues. CDR3 residues: CASSRTGTDTQYF. DNA of the CDR3: TGTGCCAGCAGTCGGACAGGCACAGATACGCAGTATTTT.

This clone was seen a single time. The genes are TRBV27 and TRBJ2-7, with D possibly TRBD2 on 6 matching bases. Germline V gene data show CDR1 as MNHEY and CDR2 as SMNVEV (reference sequence). Trimming removed 0 bases from V and 6 bases from J, with 9 bases in between. This CDR3 contains 13 residues. CDR3 region: CASSLSMGGEQYF. The CDR3 nucleotides are TGTGCCAGCAGTTTATCGATGGGGGGCGAGCAGTACTTC.

J is TRBJ1-1 and V is TRBV28, with 10 bases lining up with TRBD1. The junction had 14 bases not matched to a gene; V was cut back by 2 bases and J by 5 bases. The CDR3 has 18 residues. Germline V CDR1 and CDR2: MDHEN, SYDVKM. The CDR3 protein is CASSLGWGQGRASTEAFF. CDR3 sequence (DNA): TGTGCCAGCAGTTTAGGGTGGGGACAGGGGAGAGCGAGTACTGAAGCTTTCTTT.

The chain joins TRBV19 to TRBJ2-1; no clear D. Between the trimmed V and J ends, which lost 3 bases and 10 bases, there was a span of 10 bases. The CDR3 contains 12 residues. Looked up from germline, CDR1 is LNHDA and CDR2 is SQIVND (reference sequence). The CDR3 DNA sequence: TGTGCCAGTAGTATCGGTGGGTACGAGCAGTTCTTC. As protein: CASSIGGYEQFF.

The rearrangement links TRBV28 to TRBJ2-7; TRBD1 matches at 10 bases. From germline, CDR1 is MDHEN and CDR2 SYDVKM. The junction had 8 bases not matched to a gene; V was cut back by 5 bases and J by 4 bases. The CDR3 runs 15 residues. The CDR3 nucleotides are TGTGCCAGCAGTACCTCGGGACAGGGGATTTACGAGCAGTACTTC. It encodes CASSTSGQGIYEQYF.

The chain has TRBV20-1 and TRBJ1-1; D not resolved. Germline lookup yields CDR1 DFQATT and CDR2 SNEGSKA (reference sequence). V gave up 3 bases and J gave up 3 bases, with 5 bases separating them. CDR3 length: 11 amino acids. CDR3: CSARGYTEAFF. CDR3 sequence (DNA): TGCAGTGCTAGGGGGTACACTGAAGCTTTCTTT.

The chain uses TRBV28 and TRBJ1-1; D gene ambiguous. CDR1 and CDR2 from the germline V gene are MDHEN and SYDVKM. This CDR3 spans 14 amino acids. V lost 6 bases and J 7 bases, leaving 18 bases between the germline ends. The CDR3 DNA sequence: TGTGCCAGCAGCCCGGACCGGGAGCGGGATGAAGCTTTCTTT. Translating it yields CASSPDRERDEAFF.

The V gene is TRBV13, the J gene TRBJ2-7; the match to TRBD1 covers 9 bases. The V gene end was trimmed by 5 bases and the J gene end by 3 bases; junction bases not matched to a gene: 5. CDR1 PRHDT and CDR2 FYEKMQ come from the germline V gene (reference sequence). CDR3 size: 14 residues. The CDR3 DNA sequence: TGTGCCAGCAGCCCGGGACAGGGAAGCTACGAGCAGTACTTC. Protein: CASSPGQGSYEQYF.